The clone carrying this T cell receptor (beta chain) was seen more than once but under ten times. This record comes from a study of blood T cell repertoires in COVID-19. Study overall: Donors in the United States, Italy and Spain gave samples during acute or convalescent COVID-19. T cells, B-cell-depleted T cells, or PBMCs supplied cDNA or gDNA.

How the authors handled the data: Amplified reference gene primers provided the basis for estimating nucleated cell counts. Measured with immunoSEQ multiplex PCR; TCRdb has only the in-frame clones, and not every one. V, J and clone size were drawn from that table, and D and trimming were deduced from the DNA. Seen here are 200,000 or so clones, 85% to 90% observed once, and the top ten hold about 4.5%. Source material: peripheral blood. This clonotype originated in a man between 45 and 60 years old with acute or convalescent COVID-19.

CDR3 loop: CASRQSGYGYTF. In DNA, the CDR3 is TGTGCCAGTAGACAGTCAGGTTATGGCTACACCTTC. The J gene is TRBJ1-2, the V gene TRBV2, with a weak D call TRBD1 (5 bases). The V gene's germline CDR1 is SNHLY and CDR2 FYNNEI. The germline V and J ends were trimmed by 9 bases and 5 bases, with 13 bases remaining between them. This CDR3 contains 12 residues.